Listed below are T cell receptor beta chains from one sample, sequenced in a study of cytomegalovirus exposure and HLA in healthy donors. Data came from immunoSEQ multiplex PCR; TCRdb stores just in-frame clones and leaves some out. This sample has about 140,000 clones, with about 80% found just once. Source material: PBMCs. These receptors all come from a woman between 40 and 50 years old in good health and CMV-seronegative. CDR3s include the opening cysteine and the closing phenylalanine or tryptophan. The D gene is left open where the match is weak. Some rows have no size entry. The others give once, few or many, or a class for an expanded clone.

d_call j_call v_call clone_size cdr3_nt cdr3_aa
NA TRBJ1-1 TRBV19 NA TGTGCCAGTAGGGTCCGGGAGGGAGGCACTGAAGCTTTCTTT CASRVREGGTEAFF
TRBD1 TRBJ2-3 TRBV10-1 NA TGCGCCAGCAGTACAGGGGGGACAGATACGCAGTATTTT CASSTGGTDTQYF
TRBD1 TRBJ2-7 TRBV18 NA TGTGCCAGCTCACCCGGGACAGGGGGCGGACAGTACTTC CASSPGTGGGQYF
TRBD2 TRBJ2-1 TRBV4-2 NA TGTGCCAGCAGCCAAGCCGGGACTAGCGGGATAAATGAGCAGTTCTTC CASSQAGTSGINEQFF
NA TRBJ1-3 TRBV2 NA TGTGCCAGCATGGGGGGTGCTGGAAACACCATATATTTT CASMGGAGNTIYF
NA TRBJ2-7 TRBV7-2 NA TGTGCCAGCAGCCTGCAACGGGGAAACGAGCAGTACTTC CASSLQRGNEQYF
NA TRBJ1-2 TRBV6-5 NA TGTGCCAGCAGTTACTCGGGGCCGAGCTATGGCTACACCTTC CASSYSGPSYGYTF
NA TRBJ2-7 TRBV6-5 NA TGTGCCAGCAGTGCAGGGGCTGACTACGAGCAGTACTTC CASSAGADYEQYF
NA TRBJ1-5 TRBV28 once TGTGCCAGCAACCCCGAGCTGGGCAATCAGCCCCAGCATTTT CASNPELGNQPQHF
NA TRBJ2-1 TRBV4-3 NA TGCGCCAGCAGCCATCGAGGAGAGGGCAATGAGCAGTTCTTC CASSHRGEGNEQFF
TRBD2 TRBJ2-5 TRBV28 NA TGTGCCAGCAGTTTGGGCGGGAGGGAGACCCAGTACTTC CASSLGGRETQYF
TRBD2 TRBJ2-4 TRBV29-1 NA TGCAGCGTTGAACCTGAGACTAGCGGGAGTTTGTACATTCAGTACTTC CSVEPETSGSLYIQYF
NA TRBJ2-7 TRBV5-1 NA TGCGCCAGCAGCTTGTTGGGCCTCTCCTCCTACGAGCAGTACTTC CASSLLGLSSYEQYF
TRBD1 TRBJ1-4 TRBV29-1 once TGCAGCGTTGGCGTTGGGGACAGAAATGAAAAACTGTTTTTT CSVGVGDRNEKLFF
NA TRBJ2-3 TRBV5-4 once TGTGCCAGCAGCTTGGACAGCGGGCATGCCACAGATACGCAGTATTTT CASSLDSGHATDTQYF
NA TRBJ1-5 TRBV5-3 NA TGTGCCAGAAGCCCTTACCGACAGCAAGATAGCAATCAGCCCCAGCATTTT CARSPYRQQDSNQPQHF
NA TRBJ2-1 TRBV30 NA TGTGCCTGGAGTGGAGGTACAGGGAGTGATGAGCAGTTCTTC CAWSGGTGSDEQFF
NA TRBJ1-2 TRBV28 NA TGTGCCAGCTCTAGACCTAACTATGGCTACACCTTC CASSRPNYGYTF
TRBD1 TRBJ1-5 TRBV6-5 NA TGTGCCAGCAGCTTGACAGGGATCACCGATCAGCCCCAGCATTTT CASSLTGITDQPQHF
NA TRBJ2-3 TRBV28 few TGTGCCAGCAGTGCGGGGCCGGGCACAGATACGCAGTATTTT CASSAGPGTDTQYF
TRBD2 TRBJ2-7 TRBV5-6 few TGTGCCAGCAGCCACGGGACTAGCGACGAGCAGTACTTC CASSHGTSDEQYF
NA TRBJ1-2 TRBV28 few TGTGCCAGCAGTTTACAGGACTATGGCTACACCTTC CASSLQDYGYTF
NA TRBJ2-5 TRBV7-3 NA TGTGCCAGCAGCTTAATTCCGGGAGCACAAGAGACCCAGTACTTC CASSLIPGAQETQYF
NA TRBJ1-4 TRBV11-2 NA TGTGCCAGCAGCTTAGCCCAGGGCACGCGCGAAAAACTGTTTTTT CASSLAQGTREKLFF
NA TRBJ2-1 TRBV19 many TGTGCCCCAAAACGGGGTTCCTCACCCAATGAGCAGTTCTTC CAPKRGSSPNEQFF
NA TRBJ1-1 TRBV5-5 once TGTGCCAGCAGCCCCACCCCGAGAGGTACCGAAGCTTTCTTT CASSPTPRGTEAFF
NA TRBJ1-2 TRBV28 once TGTGCCAGCAGTTTAGCCCTACTCCCCAACTATGGCTACACCTTC CASSLALLPNYGYTF
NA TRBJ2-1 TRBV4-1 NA TGCGCCAGCAGCCAAACGTCCTGGCGGGGCAATGAGCAGTTCTTC CASSQTSWRGNEQFF
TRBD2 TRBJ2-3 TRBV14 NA TGTGCCAGCAGCCGGACTAGCGGGAGGGGAGATACGCAGTATTTT CASSRTSGRGDTQYF
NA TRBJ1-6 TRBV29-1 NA TGCAGCGTTTCGAACAGTCGCGCTTCACCCCTCCACTTT CSVSNSRASPLHF
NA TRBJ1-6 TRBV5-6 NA TGTGCCAGCAGCTTTCTACAGGCAAATTCACCCCTCCACTTT CASSFLQANSPLHF